The T cell receptor (beta chain) under discussion was sequenced for a study of CD4 T cells in relation to SARS-CoV-2 and coronaviruses. The CDR3 sequence is 17 residues long. Germline assignment: CDR1 KGHSH and CDR2 LQKENI. Trimming took 0 bases from V and 5 from J; bases not matched to a gene: 9. Generated by immunoSEQ multiplex PCR, the TCRdb table keeps only in-frame clones and is missing some. This table has 20,000 or so clones, 80% to 85% appearing once. Worth noting for this clone: Its antigen is unknown.

The unexposed donors gave CD4+ T cells in about 2011-2019, prior to COVID-19. Isolation of CD4+ T cells took place after around 11 days in culture. This chain joins TRBV18 and TRBJ2-5, with TRBD1 matching over 10 bases. Sequenced sample: CD4+ T cells from PBMCs, cultured in vitro. The clonotype was recovered from a human donor in good health. The CDR3 region has the DNA TGTGCCAGCTCACCACCACGGGGACAGGGGTTCTTGGAGACCCAGTACTTC. Translated: CASSPPRGQGFLETQYF.